This T cell receptor (beta chain) appears in the sequencing data of a study of human CD8 memory T cell subsets. UMI-labeled 5' RACE yielded the TCR beta libraries. TCRdb re-called the 5' RACE reads and shows each CDR3 protein once, DNA omitted. The sample spans about 3,700 distinct CDR3 sequences; the ten largest clones claim about a fifth. Germline CDR1 MDHEN, CDR2 SYDVKM. The CDR3 is 17 residues long. This chain uses TRBV28 with TRBJ2-7; TCRdb proposes TRBD2, but this gene call is untestable without DNA. The sequencing sample was made of CD8+ T cells from PBMCs. The clonotype originates from a human donor in good health. The CDR3 loop is CASSSRLAGVKTYEQYF. The full variable domain, in which reference TRBV28 and TRBJ2-7 provide the parts outside the CDR3, is DVKVTQSSRYLVKRTGEKVFLECVQDMDHENMFWYRQDPGLGLRLIYFSYDVKMKEKGDIPEGYSVSREKKERFSLILESASTNQTSMYLCASSSRLAGVKTYEQYFGPGTRLTVT.